This T cell receptor beta chain was recorded in a study of T cell repertoires in ileal Crohn's disease. Study-level background: Postoperative therapy was given to about half: about ten thiopurines, around 20 anti-TNF agents.

In germline, CDR1 is SGHNT, CDR2 YYREEE (reference sequence). The CDR3 sequence is 15 residues long. The V segment lost 1 base and the J segment 7 bases; nucleotides outside the gene matches: 7. Time point defined: neoterminal ileum biopsy at postoperative endoscopy, about 6 months after surgery. Regarding this clone: Its antigen is unknown.

Broader study findings: High-frequency clones were more common in sorted CD8 than CD4 cells.

The repertoire was sequenced with immunoSEQ multiplex PCR; TCRdb's copy has only in-frame clones and lacks some. The table records roughly 1,500 clones, roughly 80% of them present only once. The TCR was taken from an adult with Crohn's disease. Sequencing input: ileal tissue. V is TRBV5-4 and J is TRBJ2-2; 7 nucleotides align to TRBD1. CDR3 DNA: TGTGCCAGCAGCTTGAAGACAGGGTTGGTCGGGGAGCTGTTTTTT. Protein product: CASSLKTGLVGELFF.